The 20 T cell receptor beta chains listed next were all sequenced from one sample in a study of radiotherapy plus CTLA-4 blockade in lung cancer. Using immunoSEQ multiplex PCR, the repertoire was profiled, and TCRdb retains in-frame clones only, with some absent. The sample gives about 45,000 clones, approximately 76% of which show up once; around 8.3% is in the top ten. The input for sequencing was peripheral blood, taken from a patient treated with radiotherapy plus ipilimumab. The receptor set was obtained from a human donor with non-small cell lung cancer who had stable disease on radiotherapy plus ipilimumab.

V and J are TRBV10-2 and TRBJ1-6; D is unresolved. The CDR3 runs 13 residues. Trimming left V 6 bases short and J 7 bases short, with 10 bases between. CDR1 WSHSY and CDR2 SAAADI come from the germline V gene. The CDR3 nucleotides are TGCGCCAGCAGGGACGGATACAATTCACCCCTCCACTTT. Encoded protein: CASRDGYNSPLHF.

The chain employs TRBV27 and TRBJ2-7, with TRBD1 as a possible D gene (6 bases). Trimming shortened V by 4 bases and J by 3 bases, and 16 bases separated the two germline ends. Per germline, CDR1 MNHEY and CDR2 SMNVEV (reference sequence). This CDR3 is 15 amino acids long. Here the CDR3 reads CASSSPLEGDYEQYV. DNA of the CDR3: TGTGCCAGCAGTTCCCCCCTTGAGGGGGACTACGAGCAGTACGTC.

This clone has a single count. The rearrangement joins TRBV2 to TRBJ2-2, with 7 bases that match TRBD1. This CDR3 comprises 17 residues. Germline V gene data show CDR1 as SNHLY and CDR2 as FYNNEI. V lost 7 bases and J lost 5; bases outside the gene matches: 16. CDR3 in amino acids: CASMKGATIQSTGELFF. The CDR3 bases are TGTGCCAGCATGAAGGGGGCCACAATACAATCAACCGGGGAGCTGTTTTTT.

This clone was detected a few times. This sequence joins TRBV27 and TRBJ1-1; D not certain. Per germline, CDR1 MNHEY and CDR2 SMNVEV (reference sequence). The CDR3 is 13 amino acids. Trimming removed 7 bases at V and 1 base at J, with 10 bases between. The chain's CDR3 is CASKKQRNTEAFF. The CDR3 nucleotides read TGTGCCAGCAAAAAACAGAGGAACACTGAAGCTTTCTTT.

The CDR3 region has the DNA TGTGCCAGCAGCCCCGGATGGGGCGGGGGAGCGGCTAACTATGGCTACACCTTC. Amino acid sequence: CASSPGWGGGAANYGYTF. The V call is TRBV5-4, the J call TRBJ1-2; possible D gene TRBD1, 5 bases. CDR1 SGHNT and CDR2 YYREEE come from the germline V gene (reference sequence). There are 18 residues in the CDR3. Trimming removed 4 bases at V and 0 bases at J, with 22 bases between.

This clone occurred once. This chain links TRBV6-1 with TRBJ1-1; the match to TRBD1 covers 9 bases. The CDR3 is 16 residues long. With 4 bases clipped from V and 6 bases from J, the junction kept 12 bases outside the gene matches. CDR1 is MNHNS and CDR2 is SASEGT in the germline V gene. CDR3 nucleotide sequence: TGTGCCAGCAGTGGATGGGACAGGGACCCTTACGCTGAAGCTTTCTTT. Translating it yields CASSGWDRDPYAEAFF.

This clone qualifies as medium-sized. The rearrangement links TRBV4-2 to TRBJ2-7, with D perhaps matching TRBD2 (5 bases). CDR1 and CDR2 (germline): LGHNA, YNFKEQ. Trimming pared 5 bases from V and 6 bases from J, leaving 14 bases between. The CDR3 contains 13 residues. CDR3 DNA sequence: TGTGCCAGCAGCGGGCGAATTGAGGGCGAGCAGTACGTC. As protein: CASSGRIEGEQYV.

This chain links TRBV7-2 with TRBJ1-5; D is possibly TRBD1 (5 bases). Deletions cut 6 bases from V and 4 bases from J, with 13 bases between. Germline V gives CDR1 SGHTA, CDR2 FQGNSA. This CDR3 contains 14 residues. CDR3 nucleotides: TGTGCCAGCAGGTCCGGGACGGATAATCAGCCCCAGCATTTT. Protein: CASRSGTDNQPQHF.

The CDR3 region is CASHLWDGNQPQHF. The DNA of the CDR3 is TGTGCCAGCCACCTATGGGACGGCAATCAGCCCCAGCATTTT. This sequence joins TRBV2 and TRBJ1-5; D may be TRBD1 (5 bases). Germline loops: CDR1 SNHLY, CDR2 FYNNEI. The CDR3 consists of 14 residues. Trimming cost V 8 bases and J 2 bases, with 13 bases left between them.

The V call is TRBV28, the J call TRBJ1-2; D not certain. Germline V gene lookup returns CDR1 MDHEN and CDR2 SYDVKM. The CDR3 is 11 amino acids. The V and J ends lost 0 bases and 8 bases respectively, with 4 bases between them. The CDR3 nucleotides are TGTGCCAGCAGTTTATGGGAGGGCTACACCTTC. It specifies CASSLWEGYTF.

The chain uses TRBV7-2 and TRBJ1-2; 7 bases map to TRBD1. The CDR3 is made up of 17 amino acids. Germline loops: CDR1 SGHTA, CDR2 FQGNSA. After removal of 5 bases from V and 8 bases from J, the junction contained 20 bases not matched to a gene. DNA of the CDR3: TGTGCCAGCAGCCAACAAATCCAGGGGGGGTGGGCCGAAGGCTACACCTTC. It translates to CASSQQIQGGWAEGYTF. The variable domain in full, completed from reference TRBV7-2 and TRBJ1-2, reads GAGVSQSPSNKVTEKGKDVELRCDPISGHTALYWYRQSLGQGLEFLIYFQGNSAPDKSGLPSDRFSAERTGGSVSTLTIQRTQQEDSAVYLCASSQQIQGGWAEGYTFGSGTRLTVV.

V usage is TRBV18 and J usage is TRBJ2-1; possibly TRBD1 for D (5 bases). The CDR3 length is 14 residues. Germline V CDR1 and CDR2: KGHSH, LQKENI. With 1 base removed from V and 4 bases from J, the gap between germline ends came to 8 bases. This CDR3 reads CASSPQGRYNEQFF. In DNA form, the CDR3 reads TGTGCCAGCTCACCACAGGGGCGATACAATGAGCAGTTCTTC.

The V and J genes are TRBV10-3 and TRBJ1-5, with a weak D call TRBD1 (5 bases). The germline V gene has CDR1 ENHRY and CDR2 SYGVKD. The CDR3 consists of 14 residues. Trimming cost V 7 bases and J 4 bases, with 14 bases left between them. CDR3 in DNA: TGTGCCATCAAGCAGGGTGAGGGAAATCAGCCCCAGCATTTT. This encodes CAIKQGEGNQPQHF.

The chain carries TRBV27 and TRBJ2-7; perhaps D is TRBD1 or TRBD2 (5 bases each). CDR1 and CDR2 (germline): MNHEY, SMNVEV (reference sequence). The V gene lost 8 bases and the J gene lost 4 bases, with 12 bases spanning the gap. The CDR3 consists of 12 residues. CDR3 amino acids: CASGRQLYEQYF. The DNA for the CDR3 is TGTGCCAGCGGGAGACAGCTTTACGAGCAGTACTTC.

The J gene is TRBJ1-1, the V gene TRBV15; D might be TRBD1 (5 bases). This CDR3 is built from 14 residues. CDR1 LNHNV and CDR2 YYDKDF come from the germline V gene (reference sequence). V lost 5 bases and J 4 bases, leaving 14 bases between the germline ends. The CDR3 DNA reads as TGTGCCACCAGCCCGAGGCTGGGGGGCACTGAAGCTTTCTTT. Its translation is CATSPRLGGTEAFF. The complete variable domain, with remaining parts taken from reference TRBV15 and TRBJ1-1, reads DAMVIQNPRYQVTQFGKPVTLSCSQTLNHNVMYWYQQKSSQAPKLLFHYYDKDFNNEADTPDNFQSRRPNTSFCFLDIRSPGLGDTAMYLCATSPRLGGTEAFFGQGTRLTVV.

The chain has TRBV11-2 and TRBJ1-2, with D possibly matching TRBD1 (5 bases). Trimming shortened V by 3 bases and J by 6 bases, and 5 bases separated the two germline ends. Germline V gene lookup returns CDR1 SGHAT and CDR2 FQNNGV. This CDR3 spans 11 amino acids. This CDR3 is CASSFRDGYTF. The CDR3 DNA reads TGTGCCAGCAGCTTCAGGGATGGCTACACCTTC.

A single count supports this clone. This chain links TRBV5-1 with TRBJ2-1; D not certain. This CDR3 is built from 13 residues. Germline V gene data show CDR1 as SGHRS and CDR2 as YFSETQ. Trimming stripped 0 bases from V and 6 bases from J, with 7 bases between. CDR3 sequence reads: CASSLGLVNEQFF. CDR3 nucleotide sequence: TGCGCCAGCAGCTTGGGTCTAGTCAATGAGCAGTTCTTC.

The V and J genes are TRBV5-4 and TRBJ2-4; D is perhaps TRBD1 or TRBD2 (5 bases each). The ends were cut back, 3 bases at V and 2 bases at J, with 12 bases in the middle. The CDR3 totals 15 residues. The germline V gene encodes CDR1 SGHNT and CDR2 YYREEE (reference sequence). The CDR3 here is CASSSPGGSKNIQYF. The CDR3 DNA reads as TGTGCCAGCAGCTCCCCTGGGGGTTCCAAAAACATTCAGTACTTC.

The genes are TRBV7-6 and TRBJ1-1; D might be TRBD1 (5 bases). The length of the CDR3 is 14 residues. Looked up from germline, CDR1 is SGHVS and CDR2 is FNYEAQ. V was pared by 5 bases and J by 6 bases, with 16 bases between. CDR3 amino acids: CASSPEGPRSEAFF. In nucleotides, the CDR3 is TGTGCCAGCAGCCCAGAGGGACCCCGCTCTGAAGCTTTCTTT. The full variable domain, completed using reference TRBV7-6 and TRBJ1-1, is GAGVSQSPRYKVTKRGQDVALRCDPISGHVSLYWYRQALGQGPEFLTYFNYEAQQDKSGLPNDRFSAERPEGSISTLTIQRTEQRDSAMYRCASSPEGPRSEAFFGQGTRLTVV.

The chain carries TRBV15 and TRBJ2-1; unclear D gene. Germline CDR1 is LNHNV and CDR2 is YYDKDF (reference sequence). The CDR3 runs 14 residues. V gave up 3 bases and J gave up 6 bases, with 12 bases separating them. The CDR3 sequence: CATSSVRTFNEQFF. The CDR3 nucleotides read TGTGCCACCAGCAGCGTCAGGACCTTCAATGAGCAGTTCTTC.